This TCR beta chain was profiled in a study of T cell responses to AZD1222 COVID-19 vaccine. General observations from the study: White British ancestry dominated among donors, who included more females, and clonal diversity was possibly underestimated. Of the AZD1222 recipients, only six or seven were seropositive at baseline.

Assay used: immunoSEQ multiplex PCR; TCRdb lists only in-frame clones, some missing. This table holds 85,000 to 130,000 clones, roughly 86% found once. The CDR3 is 16 amino acids. Trimming cost V 0 bases and J 7 bases; bases outside gene matches: 8. Germline V gene lookup returns CDR1 GTSNPN and CDR2 SVGIG (reference sequence). With respect to this clone: Its antigen remains unidentified.

The input for sequencing was peripheral blood, taken 28 days after the second dose of the MenACWY control vaccine. This chain links TRBV30 with TRBJ2-1; 11 nucleotides match TRBD2. The TCR originated in an adult who received the MenACWY meningococcal vaccine as a control. The DNA for the CDR3 is TGTGCCTGGAGTGTAAGGGGGCTAGCGGGGGGAAATGAGCAGTTCTTC. It translates to CAWSVRGLAGGNEQFF.